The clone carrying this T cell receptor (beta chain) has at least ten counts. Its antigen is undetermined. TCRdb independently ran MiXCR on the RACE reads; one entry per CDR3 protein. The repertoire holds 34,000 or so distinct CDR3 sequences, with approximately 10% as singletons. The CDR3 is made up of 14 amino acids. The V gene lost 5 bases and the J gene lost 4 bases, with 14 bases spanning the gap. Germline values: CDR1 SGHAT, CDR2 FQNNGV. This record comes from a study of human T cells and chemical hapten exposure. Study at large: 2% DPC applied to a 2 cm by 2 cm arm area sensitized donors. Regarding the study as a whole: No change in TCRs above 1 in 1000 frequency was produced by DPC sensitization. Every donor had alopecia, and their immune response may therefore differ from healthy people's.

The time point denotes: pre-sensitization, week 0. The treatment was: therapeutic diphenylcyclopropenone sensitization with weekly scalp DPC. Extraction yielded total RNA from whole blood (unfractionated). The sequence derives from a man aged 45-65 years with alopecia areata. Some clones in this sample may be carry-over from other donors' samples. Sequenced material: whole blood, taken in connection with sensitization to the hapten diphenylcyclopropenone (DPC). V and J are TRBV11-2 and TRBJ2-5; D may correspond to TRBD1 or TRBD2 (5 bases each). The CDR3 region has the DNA TGTGCCAGCAGCCGGGACCGACGGGGAGAGACCCAGTACTTC. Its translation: CASSRDRRGETQYF.